This passage covers 25 T cell receptor beta chains from one sample sequenced in a study of Graves' ophthalmopathy and Graves' hyperthyroidism. TCR beta CDR3 amplification used RNA transcripts. The authors performed first-round RT-PCR with HTBI primers and then a second-round multiplex PCR. MiXCR, applied by TCRdb to the multiplex PCR reads, yields one record per CDR3 protein. The sample lists 580,000 or so distinct CDR3 sequences, about 35% seen once, with 3.5% to 4.5% in the top ten. The sequenced sample was peripheral blood or thyroid tissue (not recorded which). The receptors shown here come from an adult man with Graves' hyperthyroidism.

The V call is TRBV20-1, the J call TRBJ2-1, with TRBD2 matching 16 bases. Trimming cost V 8 bases and J 9 bases; bases outside gene matches: 7. CDR3 length: 14 amino acids. Germline-derived CDR1 and CDR2 are DFQATT and SNEGSKA (reference sequence). For the CDR3, the DNA is TGCAGTCGGAGAGGGACTAGCGGGGGGGCTGAGCAGTTCTTC. Protein sequence: CSRRGTSGGAEQFF.

This clonotype has a count of ten or more. The chain has TRBV7-2 and TRBJ1-4; tentative D call: TRBD1 (5 bases). The germline V gene has CDR1 SGHTA and CDR2 FQGNSA. The CDR3 contains 14 residues. V was cut by 6 bases and J by 4 bases, with 12 bases left in between. In DNA, the CDR3 is TGTGCCAGCAGGGCGGGACTGAATAATGAAAAACTGTTTTTT. Translated, it gives CASRAGLNNEKLFF.

Many counts were recorded for this clonotype. The V gene is TRBV6-6, the J gene TRBJ1-5; weak D call: TRBD1 (5 bases). Germline V CDR1 and CDR2: MNHNY, SVGAGI (reference sequence). Trimming took off 6 bases at V and 2 bases at J, with 17 bases between the two ends. The CDR3 sequence is 16 residues long. CDR3 coding DNA: TGTGCCAGCAGCCAAGGTGGCAGGGAGGGCAATCAGCCCCAGCATTTT. As protein: CASSQGGREGNQPQHF.

A remark on this clonotype: A much bigger clone sits one base away, suggesting this may be a read error. The rearrangement uses TRBV5-1 and TRBJ1-1, with no clear D. CDR3 length equals 11 residues. The V gene lost 5 bases and the J gene lost 6 bases, with 8 bases spanning the gap. Germline values: CDR1 SGHRS, CDR2 YFSETQ. The CDR3 nucleotides are TGCGCCAGCAGGGAAGACGCTGAAGCTTTCTTT. Translating gives CASREDAEAFF. The variable domain in full, with the rest retrieved from reference TRBV5-1 and TRBJ1-1, is KAGVTQTPRYLIKTRGQQVTLSCSPISGHRSVSWYQQTPGQGLQFLFEYFSETQRNKGNFPGRFSGRQFSNSRSEMNVSTLELGDSALYLCASREDAEAFFGQGTRLTVV.

This clonotype was seen at least ten times. One junction end does not reproduce the germline sequence, and a read error may be involved. The V and J genes are TRBV7-7 and TRBJ2-5; 13 bases are shared with TRBD2. The CDR3 is 15 amino acids. Germline CDR1 and CDR2: SSHAT and FNYEAQ (reference sequence). Here the CDR3 reads CASSLEGLAGETQYF. The CDR3 DNA follows: TGTGCTAGCAGCTTAGAGGGACTAGCGGGGGAGACCCAGTACTTC.

Ten or more counts support this clonotype. V is TRBV12-3 or TRBV12-4 and J is TRBJ2-7, with D perhaps TRBD1 (6 bases). The length of the CDR3 is 14 residues. The V end lost 2 bases, the J end lost 2 bases, and 10 bases lay between the germline ends. The CDR3 is CASSLSRQAYEQYF. The DNA for the CDR3 is TGTGCCAGCAGTTTAAGCCGACAGGCCTACGAGCAGTACTTC.

In its sample, this clonotype was seen many times. The chain links TRBV20-1 to TRBJ1-4; perhaps TRBD1 as D (5 bases). The CDR3 has 15 amino acids. The germline CDR1 and CDR2 sequences are DFQATT and SNEGSKA (reference sequence). The germline V and J ends were trimmed by 0 bases and 0 bases, with 8 bases remaining between them. The CDR3 loop is CSARDSDTTNEKLFF. In DNA form, the CDR3 reads TGCAGTGCTAGAGATTCGGACACAACTAATGAAAAACTGTTTTTT.

In the case of this clonotype: It may be a read error: a sequence one base away is much more abundant. The gene calls are TRBV7-6 and TRBJ2-2; maybe TRBD1 (5 bases). CDR1 is SGHVS, CDR2 FNYEAQ, per germline. V dropped 2 bases and J dropped 4 bases, with 11 bases sitting between them. The CDR3 has 15 residues. In DNA form, the CDR3 reads TGTGCCAGCAGCTTAAGGGGCAGATCCACCGGGGAGCTGTTTTTT. The encoded protein is CASSLRGRSTGELFF.

This chain uses TRBV20-1 with TRBJ2-7, with 16 bases fitting TRBD2. The ends lost 3 bases at V and 5 bases at J; junction bases unmatched: 7. The CDR3 runs 16 residues. The V gene's germline CDR1 is DFQATT and CDR2 SNEGSKA (reference sequence). The CDR3 coding sequence is TGCAGTGCTAGGGGGACTAGCGGGAGGGAGGGAAACGAGCAGTACTTC. Translating it yields CSARGTSGREGNEQYF.

This clonotype was detected a few times. V usage is TRBV24-1 and J usage is TRBJ2-2; maybe TRBD1 (6 bases). The CDR3 is made up of 20 amino acids. Per germline, CDR1 KGHDR and CDR2 SFDVKD. Trimming shortened V by 3 bases and J by 5 bases, and 27 bases separated the two germline ends. The CDR3 nucleotides read TGTGCCACCAGTGATCCCTCCCCTAAGACAGGCTCAGACGGTACCGGGGAGCTGTTTTTT. Amino acids: CATSDPSPKTGSDGTGELFF.

The chain uses TRBV7-2 and TRBJ1-1; no reliable D call. The CDR3 loop spans 17 amino acids. Trimming pared 1 base from V and 0 bases from J, leaving 15 bases between. Germline V CDR1 and CDR2: SGHTA, FQGNSA. CDR3: CASSLVAAGGMNTEAFF. The CDR3 DNA follows: TGTGCCAGCAGCTTAGTAGCGGCCGGAGGCATGAACACTGAAGCTTTCTTT. The complete variable domain, with remaining parts taken from reference TRBV7-2 and TRBJ1-1, reads GAGVSQSPSNKVTEKGKDVELRCDPISGHTALYWYRQSLGQGLEFLIYFQGNSAPDKSGLPSDRFSAERTGGSVSTLTIQRTQQEDSAVYLCASSLVAAGGMNTEAFFGQGTRLTVV.

In its sample, this clonotype was seen a few times. One end of the junction fails to match germline, which may point to a read error. The CDR3 coding sequence is TGTGCCAGCTCACCACCGCCGGGGACCACTAACTATGGCTACACCTTC. Residues: CASSPPPGTTNYGYTF. V and J are TRBV10-1 and TRBJ1-2; possible D gene TRBD1, 5 bases. CDR3 length: 16 residues. Germline values: CDR1 WNHNN, CDR2 SYGVQD (reference sequence).

This clonotype was recorded at least ten times. This chain uses TRBV11-2 with TRBJ1-1, with 7 bases aligning to TRBD1. This CDR3 region has 16 residues. The V segment lost 1 base and the J segment 0 bases; nucleotides outside the gene matches: 5. CDR1 and CDR2 from the germline V gene are SGHAT and FQNNGV. The CDR3 protein is CASSLGTGAMNTEAFF. The DNA of the CDR3 is TGTGCCAGCAGCTTAGGTACAGGGGCGATGAACACTGAAGCTTTCTTT.

This clonotype was found many times. One end of the junction varies from germline; a read error may be responsible. This chain joins TRBV7-7 and TRBJ2-6, with no clear D. This CDR3 is 14 amino acids long. Germline V lookup: CDR1 SSHAT, CDR2 FNYEAQ (reference sequence). CDR3 in amino acids: CASSASSGANVLTF. The CDR3 region has the DNA TGTGCTAGCAGCGCGAGCTCTGGGGCCAACGTCCTGACTTTC.

Details on this clonotype: This may arise from a read error, as a much more abundant clone is one base away. This chain joins TRBV24-1 and TRBJ1-4; D may be TRBD1 (5 bases). Trimming removed 3 bases at V and 8 bases at J, with 12 bases between. CDR1 and CDR2 (germline): KGHDR, SFDVKD. This CDR3 is 14 amino acids long. In nucleotides, the CDR3 is TGTGCCACCAGTGATCCCCGTGGGGCAGAAAAACTGTTTTTT. The encoded protein is CATSDPRGAEKLFF.

This clonotype was seen at least ten times. CDR3 in amino acids: CASRSRSTANSNQPQHF. As DNA, the CDR3 is TGTGCCAGTAGGAGCCGCTCGACAGCTAATAGCAATCAGCCCCAGCATTTT. The chain joins TRBV19 to TRBJ1-5, with a possible D match to TRBD1 (5 bases). Germline loops: CDR1 LNHDA, CDR2 SQIVND (reference sequence). The length of the CDR3 is 17 residues. Trimming took off 6 bases at V and 0 bases at J, with 18 bases between the two ends.

The sample holds many counts of this clonotype. J is TRBJ1-3 and V is TRBV19, with a weak D call TRBD1 (5 bases). The CDR3 loop spans 13 amino acids. Per germline, CDR1 LNHDA and CDR2 SQIVND (reference sequence). V shed 5 bases and J shed 4 bases, with 9 bases lying between them. The CDR3, as DNA: TGTGCCAGTAGTGGGGGGACGGGAAACACCATATATTTT. It specifies CASSGGTGNTIYF.

This clonotype was recorded at least ten times. The V and J genes are TRBV10-3 and TRBJ2-5; D is possibly TRBD2 (6 bases). The CDR3 consists of 15 residues. Germline V gives CDR1 ENHRY, CDR2 SYGVKD. V was pared by 0 bases and J by 0 bases, with 8 bases between. CDR3 sequence: CAISESQRDQETQYF. DNA of the CDR3: TGTGCCATCAGTGAGTCGCAGCGGGACCAAGAGACCCAGTACTTC.

This clonotype was observed many times. CDR3 in DNA: TGTGCCAGCAGTAGAGGGACAGGCGGCCAGTACTTC. It codes for CASSRGTGGQYF. V is TRBV12-3 or TRBV12-4 and J is TRBJ2-7, with 8 bases that match TRBD1. J was trimmed by 10 bases and V by 5 bases; bases with no gene match: 7. The CDR3 runs 12 residues.

The chain recombines TRBV5-6 with TRBJ2-7; TRBD1 agrees at 9 bases. Germline-derived CDR1 and CDR2 are SGHDT and YYEEEE. This CDR3 is 13 amino acids long. The junction had 11 bases not matched to a gene; V was cut back by 9 bases and J by 7 bases. CDR3 in amino acids: CANNPGQGYEQYF. Written as DNA, the CDR3 is TGTGCCAACAATCCGGGACAGGGTTATGAGCAGTACTTC.

As concerns this clonotype: One base away lies a much larger clone, so this may be a sequencing read error. The chain links TRBV2 to TRBJ1-6; D may be TRBD1 (6 bases). The V and J ends lost 8 bases and 8 bases respectively, with 16 bases between them. The CDR3 covers 14 residues. CDR1 and CDR2 (germline): SNHLY, FYNNEI. The DNA for the CDR3 is TGTGCCAGCGGAGGAAGGGGGGGTTATTCACCCCTCCACTTT. Its translation: CASGGRGGYSPLHF.

This chain connects TRBV2 to TRBJ2-7; 10 bases agree with TRBD1. V shed 4 bases, J shed 4 bases, and the junction held 7 bases outside the gene matches. CDR3 length: 15 residues. Germline V gene data show CDR1 as SNHLY and CDR2 as FYNNEI. Here the CDR3 DNA reads TGTGCCAGCAGTGCGCTCGAGGGACAGGGGTACGAGCAGTACTTC. This translates into CASSALEGQGYEQYF. Looking up the rest from reference TRBV2 and TRBJ2-7 gives the full variable domain: EPEVTQTPSHQVTQMGQEVILRCVPISNHLYFYWYRQILGQKVEFLVSFYNNEISEKSEIFDDQFSVERPDGSNFTLKIRSTKLEDSAMYFCASSALEGQGYEQYFGPGTRLTVT.

A few counts support this clonotype. The rearrangement uses TRBV10-1 and TRBJ2-3; TRBD2 agrees at 12 bases. Germline V gives CDR1 WNHNN, CDR2 SYGVQD (reference sequence). This CDR3 spans 17 amino acids. V shed 4 bases, J shed 2 bases, and the junction held 7 bases outside the gene matches. The CDR3 spells CASSGTSGITVTDTQYF. CDR3 nucleotides: TGCGCCAGCAGTGGGACTAGCGGGATTACGGTCACAGATACGCAGTATTTT.

The chain combines TRBV12-3 or TRBV12-4 with TRBJ2-5; tentative D call: TRBD1 (5 bases). The ends were cut back, 5 bases at V and 9 bases at J, with 19 bases in the middle. The CDR3 is 14 residues long. Here the CDR3 reads CASSEAPDNQPQYF. DNA for the CDR3: TGTGCCAGCAGTGAAGCCCCGGACAATCAGCCCCAGTACTTC.

This clonotype has a handful of counts. The chain couples TRBV5-1 to TRBJ1-4, with 7 bases identical to TRBD1. This CDR3 is 15 amino acids long. CDR1 and CDR2 from the germline V gene are SGHRS and YFSETQ. V lost 5 bases to trimming and J lost 3 bases; unmatched junction nucleotides: 7. CDR3 DNA sequence: TGCGCCAGCAGTTTTACAGGGGCTTCTAATGAAAAACTGTTTTTT. Translation gives CASSFTGASNEKLFF.